This record looks at one T cell receptor beta chain sequence and its context. V trimming: 4 bases; J trimming: 0 bases; junction bases outside the gene matches: 4. Germline V lookup: CDR1 SGDLS, CDR2 YYNGEE. There are 15 residues in the CDR3. The data derive from a study of technical replicates of blood from several donors. Clones were read by immunoSEQ multiplex PCR, and TCRdb kept only the in-frame ones, dropping some. The sample holds about 73,000 clones; 93% are singletons and the top ten take approximately 0.27%. The source material was T cells isolated from PBMCs. This sequence joins TRBV9 and TRBJ1-3; 7 positions agree with TRBD1. The clonotype originates from a human donor in good health. CDR3 sequence reads: CASSPRDSSGNTIYF. The CDR3 region has the DNA TGTGCCAGCAGCCCCCGGGACAGCTCTGGAAACACCATATATTTT.